These T cell receptor beta chains were read from a single sample in a study of cytomegalovirus exposure and HLA in healthy donors. The protocol was immunoSEQ multiplex PCR, while the TCRdb copy is restricted to in-frame clones and leaves out a portion. Here the sample spans approximately 160,000 clones, 77% being singletons. The sequenced sample consisted of PBMCs. These receptors were taken from a woman in her thirties in good health and CMV-seronegative. The CDR3 runs from the conserved cysteine through the conserved F or W. A D gene is named only where the DNA matches it firmly. The size of a clone is reported for some rows only, either as once, few or many, or as a class for expanded clones.

size: NA; V: TRBV27; J: TRBJ1-2; D: TRBD1; DNA: TGTGCCAGCAGCTTAGACAGGGCCACCTCCACCTATGGCTACACCTTC; CDR3: CASSLDRATSTYGYTF
size: once; V: TRBV7-9; J: TRBJ1-2; D: NA; DNA: TGTGCCAGCAGCTTCACCCTGACAGTGTGGTATGGCTACACCTTC; CDR3: CASSFTLTVWYGYTF
size: once; V: TRBV5-1; J: TRBJ2-3; D: TRBD1; DNA: TGCGCCAGCAGCTCTACAGGGGGCGGCACAGATACGCAGTATTTT; CDR3: CASSSTGGGTDTQYF
size: NA; V: TRBV29-1; J: TRBJ1-2; D: TRBD1; DNA: TGCAGCGTAGAGACAGGGGTTGGCTACCCCTTC; CDR3: CSVETGVGYPF
size: NA; V: TRBV28; J: TRBJ1-2; D: TRBD1; DNA: TGTGCCAGCAGTTTCGGACAGGGCTACTATGGCTACACCTTC; CDR3: CASSFGQGYYGYTF
size: NA; V: TRBV9; J: TRBJ2-5; D: NA; DNA: TGTGCCAGCAGCCCGAGTAAGAGCGGGCGCCAAGAGACCCAGTACTTC; CDR3: CASSPSKSGRQETQYF
size: NA; V: TRBV5-1; J: TRBJ2-1; D: TRBD2; DNA: TGCGCCAGCAGCTCGCGGGGGGGCACCTACAATGAGCAGTTCTTC; CDR3: CASSSRGGTYNEQFF
size: NA; V: TRBV9; J: TRBJ2-7; D: TRBD2; DNA: TGTGCCAGCAGCAGCCAGGCTAGCGGATACTACGAGCAGTACTTC; CDR3: CASSSQASGYYEQYF
size: NA; V: TRBV9; J: TRBJ1-2; D: NA; DNA: TGTGCCAGCAGCGCGCACAGGAACTATGGCTACACCTTC; CDR3: CASSAHRNYGYTF
size: NA; V: TRBV27; J: TRBJ1-1; D: NA; DNA: TGTGCCAGCAGTCCCGATCCCACGGGGATTAACACTGAAGCTTTCTTT; CDR3: CASSPDPTGINTEAFF
size: NA; V: TRBV11-2; J: TRBJ1-4; D: TRBD1; DNA: TGTGCCAGCAGCCTAGGGACAGCAACTAATGAAAAACTGTTTTTT; CDR3: CASSLGTATNEKLFF
size: NA; V: TRBV6-5; J: TRBJ1-1; D: NA; DNA: TGTGCCAGCAGTACTACCAATCAGGGTGAAGCTTTCTTT; CDR3: CASSTTNQGEAFF
size: NA; V: TRBV6-6; J: TRBJ2-1; D: TRBD2; DNA: TGTGCCAGCAGTTACTCGTACCGGGGGGGAATAAATGAGCAGTTCTTC; CDR3: CASSYSYRGGINEQFF
size: NA; V: TRBV7-2; J: TRBJ2-5; D: NA; DNA: TGTGCCAGCAGCCCTCAAGAGACCCAGTACTTC; CDR3: CASSPQETQYF
size: NA; V: TRBV11-2; J: TRBJ1-1; D: NA; DNA: TGTGCCAGCAGCGGTGGAGGGATTCCGAACACTGAAGCTTTCTTT; CDR3: CASSGGGIPNTEAFF
size: NA; V: TRBV27; J: TRBJ1-1; D: TRBD1; DNA: TGTGCCAGCAGTTTAAGCGACAGGGATTTCACTGAAGCTTTCTTT; CDR3: CASSLSDRDFTEAFF
size: NA; V: TRBV5-6; J: TRBJ2-3; D: NA; DNA: TGTGCCAGCAGCTTCCCTACCCCGGGACTGAGCACAGATACGCAGTATTTT; CDR3: CASSFPTPGLSTDTQYF
size: once; V: TRBV12-5; J: TRBJ2-1; D: NA; DNA: TGTGCTAGTGGTCCCGAGGCCGGGGGAGTTCATGAGCAGTTCTTC; CDR3: CASGPEAGGVHEQFF
size: NA; V: TRBV6-1; J: TRBJ1-6; D: NA; DNA: TGTGCCAGCAGTGAACGGGGGGGCCTGTATAATTCACCCCTCCACTTT; CDR3: CASSERGGLYNSPLHF
size: NA; V: TRBV4-3; J: TRBJ2-1; D: TRBD2; DNA: TGCGCCAGCAGCCAAGAGGTCCTAGCGGGTATATACAATGAGCAGTTCTTC; CDR3: CASSQEVLAGIYNEQFF
size: NA; V: TRBV28; J: TRBJ2-5; D: NA; DNA: TGTGCCAGCAGTTTATTCGGCAGGCGAGAGACCCAGTACTTC; CDR3: CASSLFGRRETQYF
size: NA; V: TRBV27; J: TRBJ2-7; D: NA; DNA: TGTGCCAGCAGTTTGACAGTTTCTTCCTACGAGCAGTACTTC; CDR3: CASSLTVSSYEQYF
size: NA; V: TRBV5-6; J: TRBJ1-2; D: TRBD1; DNA: TGTGCCAGCAGCTTGGAACAGGGGCACCATGGCTACACCTTC; CDR3: CASSLEQGHHGYTF
size: few; V: TRBV7-9; J: TRBJ2-3; D: TRBD1; DNA: TGTGCCAGCAGCACACAACACCGGGACAGGGCAGATACGCAGTATTTT; CDR3: CASSTQHRDRADTQYF
size: NA; V: TRBV27; J: TRBJ1-4; D: NA; DNA: TGTGCCAGCAGGCAGACAGGACTTAATGAAAAACTGTTTTTT; CDR3: CASRQTGLNEKLFF
size: NA; V: TRBV4-1; J: TRBJ1-3; D: TRBD1; DNA: TGCGCCAGCAGCCAACGACAGGGAACAAACACCATATATTTT; CDR3: CASSQRQGTNTIYF